The 3 T cell receptor beta chains presented below share a single source sample, sequenced in a study of shared clonotypes between healthy human individuals. Sequencing was performed with immunoSEQ multiplex PCR; in TCRdb, only in-frame clones are kept and a portion is missing. The table has approximately 2,300,000 clones, under 95% seen once. The sample consisted of naive CD4+ T cells from PBMCs. As for subset: CD45RA+ positively selected. All receptors derive from a man between 18 and 35 years old in good health. Some clones in this sample may be carry-over from other donors' samples.

This chain joins TRBV5-5 and TRBJ1-1; D is unresolved. Germline V gene lookup returns CDR1 SGHKS and CDR2 YYEKEE (reference sequence). With 4 bases removed from V and 3 bases from J, the gap between germline ends came to 13 bases. The CDR3 covers 14 residues. In DNA, the CDR3 is TGTGCCAGCAGCCCCCCGGGATCGGACACTGAAGCTTTCTTT. Its protein is CASSPPGSDTEAFF.

The chain has TRBV28 and TRBJ2-7, with 9 nucleotides matching TRBD1. The CDR3 runs to 14 residues. V lost 3 bases to trimming and J lost 3 bases; unmatched junction nucleotides: 3. The germline CDR1 and CDR2 sequences are MDHEN and SYDVKM. Here the CDR3 DNA reads TGTGCCAGCAGTTTCCGGGACAGGGACTACGAGCAGTACTTC. Amino acid sequence: CASSFRDRDYEQYF.

For this clone: The identical CDR3 is also encoded by other nucleotide sequences in the sample. V is TRBV30 and J is TRBJ2-5; possibly TRBD1 for D (5 bases). V was shortened by 1 base and J by 2 bases, with 8 bases between the two germline ends. CDR3 length equals 13 residues. Germline CDR1 is GTSNPN and CDR2 is SVGIG (reference sequence). The CDR3 sequence is CAWSGGGQETQYF. CDR3 bases: TGTGCCTGGAGTGGGGGCGGACAAGAGACCCAGTACTTC.